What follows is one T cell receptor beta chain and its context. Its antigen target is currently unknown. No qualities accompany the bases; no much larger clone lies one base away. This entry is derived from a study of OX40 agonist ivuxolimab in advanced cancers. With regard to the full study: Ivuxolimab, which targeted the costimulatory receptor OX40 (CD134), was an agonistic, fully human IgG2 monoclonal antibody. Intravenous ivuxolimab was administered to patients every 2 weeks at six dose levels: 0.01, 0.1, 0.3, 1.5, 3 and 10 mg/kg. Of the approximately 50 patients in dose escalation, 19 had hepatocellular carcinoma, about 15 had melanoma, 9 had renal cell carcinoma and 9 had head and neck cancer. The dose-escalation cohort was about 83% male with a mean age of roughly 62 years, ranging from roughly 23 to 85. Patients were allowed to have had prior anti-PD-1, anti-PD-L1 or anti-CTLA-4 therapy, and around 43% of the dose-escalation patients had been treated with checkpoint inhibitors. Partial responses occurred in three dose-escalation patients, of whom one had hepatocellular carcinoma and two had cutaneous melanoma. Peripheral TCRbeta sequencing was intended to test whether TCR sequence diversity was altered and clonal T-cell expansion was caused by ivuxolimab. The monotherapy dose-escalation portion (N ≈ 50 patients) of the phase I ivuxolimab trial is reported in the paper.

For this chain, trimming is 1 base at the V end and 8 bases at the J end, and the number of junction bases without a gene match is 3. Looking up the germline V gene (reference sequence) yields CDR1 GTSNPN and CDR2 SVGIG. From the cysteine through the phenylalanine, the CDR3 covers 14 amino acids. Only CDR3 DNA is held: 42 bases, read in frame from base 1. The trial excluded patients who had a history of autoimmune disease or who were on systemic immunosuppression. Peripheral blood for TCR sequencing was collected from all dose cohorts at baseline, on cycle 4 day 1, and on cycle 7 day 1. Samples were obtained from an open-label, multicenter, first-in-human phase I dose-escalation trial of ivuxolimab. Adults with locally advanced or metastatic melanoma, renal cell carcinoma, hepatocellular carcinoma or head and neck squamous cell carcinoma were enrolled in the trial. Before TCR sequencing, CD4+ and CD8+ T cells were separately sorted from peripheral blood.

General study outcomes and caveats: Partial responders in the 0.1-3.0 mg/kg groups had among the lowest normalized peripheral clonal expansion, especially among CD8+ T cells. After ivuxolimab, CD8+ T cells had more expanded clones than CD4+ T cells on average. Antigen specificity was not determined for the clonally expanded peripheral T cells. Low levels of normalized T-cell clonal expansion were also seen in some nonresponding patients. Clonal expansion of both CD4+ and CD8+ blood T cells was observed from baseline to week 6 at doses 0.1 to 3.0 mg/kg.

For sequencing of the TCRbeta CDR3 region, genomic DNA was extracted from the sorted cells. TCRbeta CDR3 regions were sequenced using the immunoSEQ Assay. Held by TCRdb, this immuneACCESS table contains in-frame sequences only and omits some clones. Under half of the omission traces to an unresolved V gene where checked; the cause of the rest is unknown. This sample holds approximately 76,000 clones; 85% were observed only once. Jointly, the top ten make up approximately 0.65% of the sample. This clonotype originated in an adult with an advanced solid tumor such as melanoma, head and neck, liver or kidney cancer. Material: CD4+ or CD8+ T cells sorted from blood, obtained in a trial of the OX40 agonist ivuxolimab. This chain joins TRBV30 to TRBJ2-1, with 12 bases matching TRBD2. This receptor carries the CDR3 CAWSASGGVHEQFF. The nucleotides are TGTGCCTGGAGTGCTAGCGGGGGGGTCCATGAGCAGTTCTTC.